This T cell receptor (beta chain) was profiled in a study of human T cells and chemical hapten exposure. Study-wide context: Reading of the patch tests, which applied 0.01% DPC to the upper back, occurred at 6 days.

This clonotype was seen ten or more times. V lost 7 bases, J lost 1 base, and 15 bases lay in between. The CDR3 has 15 amino acids. CDR1 and CDR2 (germline): SGDLS, YYNGEE. Using its own MiXCR run on the RACE reads, TCRdb lists one record per CDR3 protein. Found here are some 350,000 distinct CDR3 sequences, under 9% of them singletons; the top ten hold around 8.4%. Time point given: patch test 1, 2 weeks after DPC sensitization. Treatment here: therapeutic diphenylcyclopropenone sensitization with weekly scalp DPC. Source: whole blood, taken in connection with sensitization to the hapten diphenylcyclopropenone (DPC). This chain uses TRBV9 with TRBJ2-1, with D possibly being TRBD2 (5 bases). The source of this sequence is a woman aged 18-35 years with alopecia areata. Some clones in this sample may be carry-over from other donors' samples. CDR3 region: CASSLTGSSYNEQFF. The CDR3 DNA follows: TGTGCCAGCTCTTTGACGGGGTCTTCCTACAATGAGCAGTTCTTC. Filled out from reference TRBV9 and TRBJ2-1, the complete variable domain reads DSGVTQTPKHLITATGQRVTLRCSPRSGDLSVYWYQQSLDQGLQFLIQYYNGEERAKGNILERFSAQQFPDLHSELNLSSLELGDSALYFCASSLTGSSYNEQFFGPGTRLTVL.